This T cell receptor beta chain was observed in a study of PD-1 blockade in classical Hodgkin lymphoma. A single count supports this clone. Its antigen is not known. Brentuximab vedotin exposure varied among the patients, all of whom had relapsed after autologous stem cell transplantation. The V end lost 8 bases, the J end lost 1 base, and 11 bases lay between the germline ends. The CDR3 is 12 amino acids. Germline loops: CDR1 SQVTM, CDR2 ANQGSEA. Study-wide findings and caveats: Newly diagnosed patients were reported to exhibit reduced baseline TCR diversity relative to healthy donors.

Measured with immunoSEQ multiplex PCR; TCRdb has only the in-frame clones, and not every one. The sample contains about 18,000 clones, around 75% of which appear only once. This TCR derives from a human donor with classical Hodgkin lymphoma. This specimen consisted of peripheral blood mononuclear cells (PBMCs), obtained before the second cycle of nivolumab. The V gene is TRBV29-1, the J gene TRBJ1-1; no clear D. The CDR3 loop is CSTRGGNTEAFF. In DNA, the CDR3 is TGCAGCACCCGAGGAGGGAACACTGAAGCTTTCTTT. The whole variable domain, remainder taken from reference TRBV29-1 and TRBJ1-1, is SAVISQKPSRDICQRGTSLTIQCQVDSQVTMMFWYRQQPGQSLTLIATANQGSEATYESGFVIDKFPISRPNLTFSTLTVSNMSPEDSSIYLCSTRGGNTEAFFGQGTRLTVV.